Each of the 10 T cell receptor beta chains below was sequenced from the same sample in a study of radiation and T cells in renal cell carcinoma. Sequencing used immunoSEQ multiplex PCR; TCRdb keeps in-frame clones, though not all of them. Of about 83,000 clones in the sample, around 78% were seen once. Time point meaning: blood 4 weeks post-SBRT, at nephrectomy. The treatment here: 15 Gy SBRT to primary tumor, nephrectomy 4 weeks later. Sequenced material: blood, taken from a patient whose treatment included radiotherapy and nephrectomy. The source of these receptors is a woman aged 60-75 years with renal cell carcinoma.

The rearrangement joins TRBV6-5 to TRBJ1-2, with D possibly TRBD1 on 6 matching bases. V shed 6 bases and J shed 1 base, with 12 bases lying between them. CDR1 MNHEY and CDR2 SVGAGI come from the germline V gene. This CDR3 is 14 amino acids long. DNA of the CDR3: TGTGCCAGCAGCCTTACCAGGGGTAACTATGGCTACACCTTC. Its translation is CASSLTRGNYGYTF.

This clone came up once. The V call is TRBV4-2, the J call TRBJ2-1, with D tentatively TRBD2 (7 bases). V lost 0 bases and J 7 bases, leaving 16 bases between the germline ends. Germline CDR1 reads LGHNA; CDR2 reads YNFKEQ. This CDR3 has 16 residues. CDR3 coding DNA: TGTGCCAGCAGCCAAGAGGGGGGGCAGGGCGAGAATGAGCAGTTCTTC. It translates to CASSQEGGQGENEQFF.

This clone was observed a handful of times. This chain uses TRBV6-1 with TRBJ2-3; 8 nucleotides agree with TRBD1. Germline V gives CDR1 MNHNS, CDR2 SASEGT. The CDR3 runs 15 residues. The trim removed 7 bases at V and 1 base at J, leaving 7 bases unmatched. CDR3 sequence (DNA): TGTGCCAGCAAAGAGATGACAGGGGGCACAGATACGCAGTATTTT. The encoded protein is CASKEMTGGTDTQYF.

The V and J genes are TRBV6-6 and TRBJ1-6, with 7 positions matching TRBD1. This CDR3 contains 14 residues. Germline CDR1 and CDR2: MNHNY and SVGAGI (reference sequence). V trimming: 5 bases; J trimming: 10 bases; junction bases outside the gene matches: 8. The DNA of the CDR3 is TGTGCCAGCAGTACGACAGGGACGGGGTCACCCCTCCACTTT. Protein product: CASSTTGTGSPLHF.

This chain uses TRBV5-4 with TRBJ1-1; D call uncertain. With 0 bases removed from V and 1 base from J, the gap between germline ends came to 7 bases. Germline V lookup: CDR1 SGHNT, CDR2 YYREEE (reference sequence). The CDR3 extends over 14 amino acids. The CDR3 protein is CASSLGAENTEAFF. The CDR3 coding sequence is TGTGCCAGCAGCTTGGGCGCCGAGAACACTGAAGCTTTCTTT. The full variable domain, rest sourced from reference TRBV5-4 and TRBJ1-1, is ETGVTQSPTHLIKTRGQQVTLRCSSQSGHNTVSWYQQALGQGPQFIFQYYREEENGRGNFPPRFSGLQFPNYSSELNVNALELDDSALYLCASSLGAENTEAFFGQGTRLTVV.

The V gene is TRBV19, the J gene TRBJ1-2; 8 bases map to TRBD1. CDR1 is LNHDA and CDR2 is SQIVND in the germline V gene (reference sequence). The CDR3 spans 13 residues. Unmatched junction bases numbered 6, after V lost 5 bases and J lost 7 bases. CDR3 sequence reads: CASSEDRVRGYTF. For the CDR3, the DNA is TGTGCCAGTAGTGAGGACAGGGTCCGTGGCTACACCTTC.

The V gene is TRBV5-8, the J gene TRBJ2-7; 7 nucleotides agree with TRBD1. Losses at the gene ends were 3 bases for V and 6 bases for J; bases not matched to a gene: 6. This CDR3 region has 13 residues. Germline V gives CDR1 SGHTS, CDR2 YDEGEE. CDR3 in DNA: TGTGCCAGCAGCTCTCAACAGGGGCTCGAGCAGTACTTC. Residues: CASSSQQGLEQYF. Based on the CDR3 plus reference TRBV5-8 and TRBJ2-7, the full variable domain is EAGVTQSPTHLIKTRGQQATLRCSPISGHTSVYWYQQALGLGLQFLLWYDEGEERNRGNFPPRFSGRQFPNYSSELNVNALELEDSALYLCASSSQQGLEQYFGPGTRLTVT.

J is TRBJ1-1 and V is TRBV7-9, with 7 bases that match TRBD1. There are 16 residues in the CDR3. V lost 5 bases to trimming and J lost 0 bases; unmatched junction nucleotides: 9. Germline V gene sequence: CDR1 SEHNR, CDR2 FQNEAQ (reference sequence). This CDR3 is CASSAPGTAMNTEAFF. The CDR3, as DNA: TGTGCCAGCAGCGCACCCGGGACAGCTATGAACACTGAAGCTTTCTTT.

The V gene is TRBV4-2, the J gene TRBJ2-1; TRBD2 aligns across 13 bases. J gave up 1 base and V 4 bases, and 10 bases lay outside the gene matches. Germline CDR1 and CDR2: LGHNA and YNFKEQ. The CDR3 runs 19 residues. CDR3: CASSLALAGGTGSYNEQFF. In nucleotides, the CDR3 is TGTGCCAGCAGCCTAGCACTAGCGGGAGGGACAGGGTCCTACAATGAGCAGTTCTTC.

The chain uses TRBV15 and TRBJ1-1, with D perhaps matching TRBD1 (5 bases). V gave up 5 bases and J gave up 4 bases, with 14 bases separating them. The CDR3 has 14 amino acids. Germline V gene sequence: CDR1 LNHNV, CDR2 YYDKDF (reference sequence). CDR3 sequence: CATSYSGVSTEAFF. CDR3 DNA: TGTGCCACCAGCTACTCGGGGGTGAGCACTGAAGCTTTCTTT.